The text below deals with one T cell receptor beta chain. The antigen this receptor binds is unknown. No clone much larger than this one lies a single base away; base qualities are absent. High-throughput TCRbeta CDR3 sequencing of frozen genomic DNA was performed by immunoSEQ, with PCR amplification, mapping, bias correction and internal controls included. The paper's processing steps were these. Only productive rearrangements were retained, and each unique TCRbeta sequence was defined by its CDR3 nucleotide sequence together with its V and J gene. A sequence counted as donor-reactive only if the sequence showed at least 5-fold expansion in CFSE-low cells compared with unstimulated pre-transplant cells and had a frequency of at least 0.01%. Per-subject minimum frequency thresholds, based on the lowest-template unstimulated sample, ensured at least 90% detection power. Jensen-Shannon divergence between the top 1000 TCRbeta sequences post- versus pre-transplant served as the measure of repertoire turnover. Two-sided Fisher's exact tests were used to test for changes in how often donor-reactive sequences were detected. TCRdb stores this immuneACCESS table with in-frame sequences only. Part of the clones is absent; in the studies checked, under half of the shortfall reflects unresolved V genes, and no reason is known for the rest. D and trimming come from the DNA, and the V and J calls and clone size come from that table. This sample lists about 45,000 clones; 70% to 90% were detected once. The ten largest make up more than 2% of the sample.

This record belongs to a study of T cell clones after liver transplantation (dated by TCRdb to the late 2010s). About the investigation overall: The samples were obtained from ITN030ST, a randomized trial that attempted immunosuppression withdrawal within 2 years after liver transplantation. Three of the eight recipients were HCV-positive; the others were transplanted for non-autoimmune, non-viral indications. Until randomization at 12-24 months post-transplant, subjects were given standard immunosuppression, with no induction therapy. Donor-reactive T cell clones were identified by TCRbeta sequencing after a pre-transplant mixed lymphocyte reaction and then tracked in post-transplant blood. A cohort of 8 liver transplant recipients was studied, of whom 3 were classified as tolerant and 5 as non-tolerant. As an antigen-independent comparator for the donor-reactive sequences, third party-reactive TCRbeta sequences from pre-transplant MLRs were identified as well. Blood samples were collected pre-transplant, then pre-randomization ahead of withdrawal, and finally post-randomization once withdrawal had either been completed or failed. Tolerance was defined as complete immunosuppression withdrawal for at least one year with no rise in liver enzymes beyond twice the upper limit of normal.

The paper as a whole reports these results and caveats: Because no allograft tissue specimens were available, donor-reactive T cells may have migrated into the graft instead of being deleted. Low numbers of available donor cells limited the measurable donor-reactive repertoire in two subjects. Donor-reactive sequences decreased more than third party-reactive sequences, which suggests partial antigen-specific deletion that was not related to withdrawal success. The conclusions were preliminary, being limited by small, heterogeneous patient numbers and by non-standardized post-transplant time points. After accounting for repertoire turnover, donor-reactive detection was significantly reduced in 7 of 8 subjects for CD4 and 8 of 8 for CD8. A significant post-transplant decrease in circulating donor-reactive CD4 TCRbeta sequences was observed in most of the 8 subjects, irrespective of tolerance or HCV status.

Thawed unstimulated PBMCs were stained for CD3, CD4 and CD8 and FACS-sorted into CD3+CD4+ and CD3+CD8+ populations. All 8 studied subjects were randomized to immunosuppression withdrawal. The Qiagen DNeasy Blood and Tissue Kit was used for isolation of genomic DNA. Trimming accounts for 10 bases at V and 3 bases at J, while the number of junction bases matched to no gene is 7. CDR1 is given as MDHEN and CDR2 as SYDVKM, both from the germline V gene. There are 13 amino acids in the CDR3, from cysteine to phenylalanine inclusive. CDR3 DNA is the only sequence kept; it has 39 bases, read in frame from the first base.

Here the chain combines TRBV28 and TRBJ2-3; 7 bases in the middle match TRBD1. The source of this sequence is a human patient who received a liver transplant. Because of the transplant, the T cells may be the graft donor's rather than the patient's own. This specimen consisted of CD4+ T cells from blood, obtained 24 months after liver transplant. DNA sequence: TGTGCCACCCGACAGGGTTGGACAGATACGCAGTATTTT. Its protein is CATRQGWTDTQYF.